This is a list of T cell receptor beta chains from one sample in a study of blood T cell repertoires in COVID-19. Assay: immunoSEQ multiplex PCR; the TCRdb copy retains only in-frame clones and omits some. In the table there are roughly 200,000 clones, 75% to 85% of which are singletons. The sequenced sample consisted of peripheral blood. Receptor source: a human donor in a cohort sampled during active COVID-19. Each CDR3 is given with its conserved first and last residue. D genes are given only for firm matches. Size values are once, few and many counts, or a class for expanded clones, and some rows have none.

j_call: TRBJ1-6; v_call: TRBV25-1; clone_size: few; d_call: -; cdr3_nt: TGTGCCAGCAGTGATGCGGGGGCGCTTACCTCACCCCTCCACTTT; cdr3_aa: CASSDAGALTSPLHF
j_call: TRBJ1-1; v_call: TRBV27; clone_size: -; d_call: -; cdr3_nt: TGTGCCAGCAGTTTGCAGGGGTGGGCGAACACTGAAGCTTTCTTT; cdr3_aa: CASSLQGWANTEAFF
j_call: TRBJ2-7; v_call: TRBV7-2; clone_size: -; d_call: TRBD2; cdr3_nt: TGTGCCAGCAGCCAGGGGACTAGCGGGAGAACGGGGGAGCAGTACTTC; cdr3_aa: CASSQGTSGRTGEQYF
j_call: TRBJ2-1; v_call: TRBV11-3; clone_size: -; d_call: TRBD2; cdr3_nt: TGTGCCAGCAGTCAAGCGGGGGGGTATGGAAATGAGCAGTTCTTC; cdr3_aa: CASSQAGGYGNEQFF
j_call: TRBJ2-2; v_call: TRBV7-3; clone_size: -; d_call: -; cdr3_nt: TGTGCCAGCAGCCTAGGGGGGAACACCGGGGAGCTGTTTTTT; cdr3_aa: CASSLGGNTGELFF
j_call: TRBJ2-1; v_call: TRBV7-3; clone_size: -; d_call: TRBD2; cdr3_nt: TGTGCCAGCAGCTTCATAGCGGGCGGATGGAATGAGCAGTTCTTC; cdr3_aa: CASSFIAGGWNEQFF
j_call: TRBJ2-7; v_call: TRBV7-9; clone_size: -; d_call: -; cdr3_nt: TGTGCCAGCAGCTTTCAGGGGAAATCCTACGAGCAGTACTTC; cdr3_aa: CASSFQGKSYEQYF
j_call: TRBJ2-1; v_call: TRBV2; clone_size: once; d_call: TRBD1; cdr3_nt: TGTGCCAGCAGACTGGACAGGGGGTCCCACAATGAGCAGTTCTTC; cdr3_aa: CASRLDRGSHNEQFF
j_call: TRBJ2-7; v_call: TRBV5-1; clone_size: once; d_call: -; cdr3_nt: TGCGCCAGCAGCTTGGGCGGGACCCCCTACGAGCAGTACTTC; cdr3_aa: CASSLGGTPYEQYF
j_call: TRBJ1-5; v_call: TRBV4-3; clone_size: -; d_call: -; cdr3_nt: TGCGCCAGCAGCCAAGTGCGGGGAGGCAATCAGCCCCAGCATTTT; cdr3_aa: CASSQVRGGNQPQHF
j_call: TRBJ2-1; v_call: TRBV7-3; clone_size: -; d_call: -; cdr3_nt: TGTGCCAGCAGCTTAACTTTTGGCGGAAACAATGAGCAGTTCTTC; cdr3_aa: CASSLTFGGNNEQFF
j_call: TRBJ2-1; v_call: TRBV5-4; clone_size: -; d_call: TRBD1; cdr3_nt: TGTGCCAGCTCGACCGGGACAGGGGCCTACAATGAGCAGTTCTTC; cdr3_aa: CASSTGTGAYNEQFF
j_call: TRBJ1-6; v_call: TRBV10-3; clone_size: few; d_call: -; cdr3_nt: TGTGCCATCAGTGATAAAGGGGCCGATAATTCACCCCTCCACTTT; cdr3_aa: CAISDKGADNSPLHF
j_call: TRBJ2-7; v_call: TRBV19; clone_size: once; d_call: -; cdr3_nt: TGTGCCAGTAGTCGGCGGAGGGTAGGGGAGCAGTACTTC; cdr3_aa: CASSRRRVGEQYF
j_call: TRBJ2-7; v_call: TRBV9; clone_size: -; d_call: -; cdr3_nt: TGTGCCAGCAGCGTAGACCAGGGAACCACCTACGAGCAGTACTTC; cdr3_aa: CASSVDQGTTYEQYF
j_call: TRBJ2-7; v_call: TRBV6-5; clone_size: -; d_call: TRBD1; cdr3_nt: TGTGCCAGCAGTTTAGGGATGCGACAGGGGGCGGGAGAGCAGTACTTC; cdr3_aa: CASSLGMRQGAGEQYF
j_call: TRBJ2-3; v_call: TRBV27; clone_size: -; d_call: TRBD2; cdr3_nt: TGTGCCAGCAGTTTAGATAGCGGGAGGGACACAGATACGCAGTATTTT; cdr3_aa: CASSLDSGRDTDTQYF